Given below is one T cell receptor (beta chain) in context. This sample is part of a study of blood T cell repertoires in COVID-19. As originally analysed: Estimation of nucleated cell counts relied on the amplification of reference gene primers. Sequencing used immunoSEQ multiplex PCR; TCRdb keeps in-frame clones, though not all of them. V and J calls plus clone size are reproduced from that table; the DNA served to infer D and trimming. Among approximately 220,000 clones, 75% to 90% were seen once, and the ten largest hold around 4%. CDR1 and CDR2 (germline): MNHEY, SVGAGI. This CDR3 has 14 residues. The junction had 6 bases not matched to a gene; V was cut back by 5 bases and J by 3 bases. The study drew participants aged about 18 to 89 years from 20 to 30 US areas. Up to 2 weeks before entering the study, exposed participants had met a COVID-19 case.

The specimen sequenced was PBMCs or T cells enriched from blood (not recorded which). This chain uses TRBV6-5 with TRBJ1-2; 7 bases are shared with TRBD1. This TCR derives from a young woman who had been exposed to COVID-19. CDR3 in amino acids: CASSTGEIYYGYTF. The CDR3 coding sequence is TGTGCCAGCAGTACAGGGGAGATCTACTATGGCTACACCTTC.